This is a list of T cell receptor beta chains from one sample in a study of OX40 agonist ivuxolimab in advanced cancers. Profiled with immunoSEQ multiplex PCR; TCRdb holds only in-frame clones, not every one. This table has under 20,000 clones, about 86% appearing once. The material sequenced was CD4+ or CD8+ T cells sorted from blood, taken in a trial of the OX40 agonist ivuxolimab. These receptors all stem from an adult with an advanced solid tumor such as melanoma, head and neck, liver or kidney cancer. CDR3s include the opening cysteine and the closing phenylalanine or tryptophan. Fields, in order: clone size, V gene, D gene, J gene, CDR3 protein, CDR3 DNA. A D gene is named only where the DNA matches it firmly. Size is omitted from some rows. Given values are once, few, many or a class for expanded clones.

few	TRBV18	NA	TRBJ2-7	CASAPRKGEQYF	TGTGCCAGCGCGCCCAGGAAGGGAGAGCAGTACTTC
once	TRBV10-3	NA	TRBJ2-1	CAISGSLGNEQFF	TGTGCCATCAGTGGCTCTCTGGGCAATGAGCAGTTCTTC
NA	TRBV28	NA	TRBJ1-5	CASSFKSGGNQPQHF	TGTGCCAGCAGTTTTAAGTCAGGGGGCAATCAGCCCCAGCATTTT
NA	TRBV5-4	TRBD2	TRBJ2-2	CASSPGLGAGGTGELFF	TGTGCCAGCAGCCCTGGACTAGGAGCGGGAGGCACCGGGGAGCTGTTTTTT
NA	TRBV2	NA	TRBJ1-2	CASSPLEDGYTF	TGTGCCAGCAGCCCCCTCGAGGATGGCTACACCTTC
NA	TRBV15	TRBD2	TRBJ2-5	CATSRDPGLAGEGGTQYF	TGTGCCACCAGCAGAGACCCGGGACTAGCGGGAGAGGGAGGGACCCAGTACTTC
once	TRBV6-6	TRBD1	TRBJ1-3	CASSYRDRTTGNTIYF	TGTGCCAGCAGTTACAGGGACAGGACAACTGGAAACACCATATATTTT
NA	TRBV6-5	NA	TRBJ2-2	CASSRSGNGELFF	TGTGCCAGCAGCAGAAGCGGAAACGGGGAGCTGTTTTTT
NA	TRBV7-9	NA	TRBJ1-2	CASSLESMNGYTF	TGTGCCAGCAGCTTAGAGAGTATGAATGGCTACACCTTC
NA	TRBV2	NA	TRBJ2-5	CASSSDWGMGETQYF	TGTGCCAGCAGTTCTGATTGGGGGATGGGGGAGACCCAGTACTTC
NA	TRBV18	TRBD2	TRBJ2-1	CASSPPLSGIHYNEQFF	TGTGCCAGCTCACCACCGCTTAGCGGGATTCACTACAATGAGCAGTTCTTC
NA	TRBV5-5	TRBD2	TRBJ2-7	CASRHSSGSSYEQYF	TGTGCCAGCAGACATTCTAGCGGTAGTTCCTACGAGCAGTACTTC
NA	TRBV25-1	NA	TRBJ2-5	CASSVKPETQYF	TGTGCCAGCAGTGTGAAGCCAGAGACCCAGTACTTC
NA	TRBV9	TRBD1	TRBJ1-1	CASSALGTVGTEAFF	TGTGCCAGCAGCGCCCTCGGGACAGTGGGGACTGAAGCTTTCTTT
once	TRBV11-1	TRBD1	TRBJ1-1	CASSPGGWTEAFF	TGTGCCAGCAGCCCAGGGGGTTGGACTGAAGCTTTCTTT
NA	TRBV9	NA	TRBJ2-3	CASSNGGLRTDTQYF	TGTGCCAGCAGCAATGGGGGACTTCGCACAGATACGCAGTATTTT
NA	TRBV28	TRBD1	TRBJ1-6	CASHTLGTGDNSPLHF	TGTGCCAGCCATACCCTGGGGACAGGGGATAATTCACCCCTCCACTTT
few	TRBV2	TRBD2	TRBJ2-7	CASRELLAGSFEQYF	TGTGCCAGCAGGGAATTACTAGCGGGAAGCTTTGAGCAGTACTTC
NA	TRBV30	NA	TRBJ2-7	CAWSLGVGPYEQYF	TGTGCCTGGAGCCTGGGGGTCGGCCCATACGAGCAGTACTTC
NA	TRBV25-1	TRBD1	TRBJ2-2	CASRGTGGTGELFF	TGTGCCAGCAGAGGGACAGGGGGAACCGGGGAGCTGTTTTTT
NA	TRBV2	TRBD2	TRBJ2-3	CASSEAAGITDTQYF	TGTGCCAGCAGTGAGGCAGCGGGGATCACAGATACGCAGTATTTT
NA	TRBV28	NA	TRBJ2-5	CASSLLAQETQYF	TGTGCCAGCAGTTTATTAGCTCAAGAGACCCAGTACTTC
NA	TRBV7-9	TRBD2	TRBJ2-1	CATGASGRNNEQFF	TGTGCCACTGGCGCTAGCGGGAGGAACAATGAGCAGTTCTTC
NA	TRBV2	NA	TRBJ1-3	CASSEALRQTNTIYF	TGTGCCAGCAGTGAAGCGCTTCGACAGACGAACACCATATATTTT
few	TRBV4-3	NA	TRBJ1-2	CASSQEATAHYGYTF	TGCGCCAGCAGCCAAGAAGCCACTGCTCACTATGGCTACACCTTC
once	TRBV7-2	NA	TRBJ2-1	CASSLGGYEQFF	TGTGCCAGCAGCCTAGGGGGGTATGAGCAGTTCTTC
NA	TRBV5-4	TRBD2	TRBJ2-7	CASSLGGLAGGDEQYF	TGTGCCAGCAGCTTGGGTGGACTAGCGGGAGGAGATGAGCAGTACTTC
NA	TRBV4-2	TRBD1	TRBJ1-5	CASSQGDREDQPQHF	TGTGCCAGCAGCCAGGGGGACAGAGAGGATCAGCCCCAGCATTTT
NA	TRBV10-1	NA	TRBJ2-3	CASSEEVARYTDTQYF	TGCGCCAGCAGTGAGGAGGTGGCACGGTACACAGATACGCAGTATTTT